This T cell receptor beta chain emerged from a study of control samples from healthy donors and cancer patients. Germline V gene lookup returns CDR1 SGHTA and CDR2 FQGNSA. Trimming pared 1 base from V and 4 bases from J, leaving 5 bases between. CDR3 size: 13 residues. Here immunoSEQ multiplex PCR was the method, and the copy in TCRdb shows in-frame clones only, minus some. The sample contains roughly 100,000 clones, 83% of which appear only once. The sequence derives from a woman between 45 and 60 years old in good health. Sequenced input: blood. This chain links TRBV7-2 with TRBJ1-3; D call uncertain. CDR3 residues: CASSLVRGNTIYF. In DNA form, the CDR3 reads TGTGCCAGCAGCTTAGTAAGAGGAAACACCATATATTTT.